The 24 T cell receptor beta chains reported below all come from one sample, sequenced in a study of blood T cell repertoires in COVID-19. Sequenced by immunoSEQ multiplex PCR; TCRdb stores in-frame clones only, minus some. This table holds 50,000 or so clones, approximately 80% found once. The sample comprised peripheral blood. Receptors were obtained from a human donor with active or convalescent COVID-19. The donor label of this sample is uncertain.

The V call is TRBV7-8, the J call TRBJ1-1; 8 bases are shared with TRBD1. The CDR3 sequence is 14 residues long. Trimming cost V 3 bases and J 3 bases; bases outside gene matches: 3. CDR1 is SGHVS and CDR2 is FQNEAQ in the germline V gene. The CDR3 loop is CASSLDRADTEAFF. The CDR3 DNA reads TGTGCCAGCAGCTTGGACAGGGCAGACACTGAAGCTTTCTTT.

The CDR3 bases are TGCAGCGTTGAACTTCACACCGGGGAGCTGTTTTTT. Protein: CSVELHTGELFF. The chain couples TRBV29-1 to TRBJ2-2; no clear D. The CDR3 runs to 12 residues. Germline V gene data show CDR1 as SQVTM and CDR2 as ANQGSEA. With 2 bases removed from V and 3 bases from J, the gap between germline ends came to 4 bases.

There are a few counts of this clone. V and J are TRBV25-1 and TRBJ2-7, with TRBD1 identical over 10 bases. Germline V gene sequence: CDR1 MGHDK, CDR2 SYGVNS. The CDR3 length is 15 residues. The junction had 7 bases not matched to a gene; V was cut back by 3 bases and J by 5 bases. The CDR3 region has the DNA TGTGCCAGCAGTGACGGGACAGGGGTCGTCCACGAGCAGTACTTC. The encoded protein is CASSDGTGVVHEQYF.

This clone has more than one count but fewer than ten. V and J are TRBV5-4 and TRBJ1-2; 7 bases align to TRBD1. V dropped 9 bases and J dropped 4; count of bases not matched to a gene: 12. The CDR3 runs to 14 residues. From germline, CDR1 is SGHNT and CDR2 YYREEE (reference sequence). This CDR3 reads CATLKGASPYGYTF. CDR3 DNA sequence: TGTGCCACCCTAAAGGGGGCCTCACCCTATGGCTACACCTTC.

This rearrangement joins TRBV10-3 to TRBJ2-1; 11 nucleotides align to TRBD2. CDR3 length: 14 residues. V shed 11 bases, J shed 6 bases, and the junction held 9 bases outside the gene matches. Germline V gene sequence: CDR1 ENHRY, CDR2 SYGVKD. CDR3 region: CAHAGLADVNEQFF. In DNA form, the CDR3 reads TGTGCCCACGCGGGACTAGCGGACGTCAATGAGCAGTTCTTC.

Here the CDR3 reads CATSSYKGASETQYF. CDR3 coding DNA: TGTGCCACCAGCAGTTATAAAGGGGCCTCAGAGACCCAGTACTTC. The chain combines TRBV15 with TRBJ2-5; the D gene is possibly TRBD1 (5 bases). This CDR3 region has 15 residues. Trimming cost V 3 bases and J 4 bases, with 15 bases left between them. Germline V gene sequence: CDR1 LNHNV, CDR2 YYDKDF (reference sequence).

In nucleotides, the CDR3 is TGTGCCAGCGGGGGGAGCTCCTACGAGCAGTACTTC. Protein product: CASGGSSYEQYF. This sequence joins TRBV28 and TRBJ2-7; a possible D gene is TRBD2 (6 bases). The germline CDR1 and CDR2 sequences are MDHEN and SYDVKM. V lost 8 bases, J lost 0 bases, and 8 bases lay in between. The CDR3 is made up of 12 amino acids.

The chain recombines TRBV5-3 with TRBJ1-4; 7 nucleotides align to TRBD1. Being an ORF, TRBV5-3 has a function that is uncertain. The CDR3 is made up of 11 amino acids. After removal of 4 bases from V and 11 bases from J, the junction contained 2 bases not matched to a gene. The CDR3 spells CARSLGQKLFF. For the CDR3, the DNA is TGTGCCAGAAGCCTGGGACAGAAACTGTTTTTT.

V gene TRBV23-1 combines with J gene TRBJ1-1; unclear D gene. TRBV23-1 is an open reading frame whose function is uncertain. The CDR3 has 14 residues. Trimming took 1 base from V and 1 from J, leaving 7 bases between them. CDR3 DNA: TGCGCCAGCAGTCAATTGTATAAGAACACTGAAGCTTTCTTT. This translates into CASSQLYKNTEAFF.

This chain joins TRBV6-5 and TRBJ1-2; maybe TRBD1 (5 bases). Germline CDR1 is MNHEY and CDR2 is SVGAGI. The CDR3 loop spans 13 amino acids. V lost 6 bases to trimming and J lost 3 bases, with 11 bases between them. CDR3 nucleotide sequence: TGTGCCAGCAGGACCGGAGGGGACTATGGCTACACCTTC. Protein: CASRTGGDYGYTF.

The V gene is TRBV28, the J gene TRBJ1-1; D gene ambiguous. Trimming removed 2 bases at V and 1 base at J, with 5 bases between. The CDR3 loop spans 13 amino acids. Germline-derived CDR1 and CDR2 are MDHEN and SYDVKM. In nucleotides, the CDR3 is TGTGCCAGCAGTTTAAGAGAGAACACTGAAGCTTTCTTT. It is translated as CASSLRENTEAFF.

The chain combines TRBV23-1 with TRBJ2-7; 8 bases match TRBD2. TRBV23-1 is an ORF, with its function uncertain. The CDR3 runs 18 residues. With 2 bases clipped from V and 5 bases from J, the junction kept 17 bases outside the gene matches. Written as DNA, the CDR3 is TGCGCCAGCAGTCAACTTACTAGCGGAATATCCTTTGGGCACGAGCAGTACTTC. This codes for CASSQLTSGISFGHEQYF.

The chain is built from TRBV28 and TRBJ2-7, with D possibly being TRBD2 (6 bases). Germline CDR1 reads MDHEN; CDR2 reads SYDVKM. The V and J ends lost 5 bases and 0 bases respectively, with 14 bases between them. The CDR3 contains 15 residues. The CDR3 sequence is CASSPSGLSSYEQYF. In DNA form, the CDR3 reads TGTGCCAGCAGTCCGTCGGGACTCAGCTCCTACGAGCAGTACTTC.

This clone was seen a handful of times. The rearrangement joins TRBV7-3 to TRBJ2-5; possible D gene TRBD2, 7 bases. The V end lost 5 bases, the J end lost 6 bases, and 13 bases lay between the germline ends. CDR3 length: 13 residues. Germline-derived CDR1 and CDR2 are SGHTA and FQGTGA. The CDR3 is CASSQGGAKTQYF. The CDR3 coding sequence is TGTGCCAGCAGCCAAGGGGGGGCGAAGACCCAGTACTTC.

The chain uses TRBV7-6 and TRBJ2-2; TRBD2 agrees at 8 bases. Per germline, CDR1 SGHVS and CDR2 FNYEAQ. This CDR3 region has 15 residues. The V segment lost 3 bases and the J segment 5 bases; nucleotides outside the gene matches: 5. CDR3 in DNA: TGTGCCAGCAGCTTCAAAGCGGGAGTTACCGGGGAGCTGTTTTTT. This sequence encodes CASSFKAGVTGELFF.

This clone was picked up one time. The chain links TRBV25-1 to TRBJ1-1, with TRBD1 matching over 8 bases. V gave up 4 bases and J gave up 4 bases; unmatched junction bases: 5. CDR1 is MGHDK, CDR2 SYGVNS, per germline. The CDR3 has 14 amino acids. The CDR3 protein is CASSAQGAGTEAFF. CDR3 bases: TGTGCCAGCAGTGCCCAGGGGGCAGGCACTGAAGCTTTCTTT.

This clone showed up just once. The rearrangement joins TRBV2 to TRBJ2-2, with 7 bases that match TRBD2. The CDR3 is made up of 13 amino acids. With V trimmed by 7 bases and J by 4 bases, 3 bases remained unmatched. Germline V lookup: CDR1 SNHLY, CDR2 FYNNEI. DNA for the CDR3: TGTGCCAGCACTACTAGCGCCACCGGGGAGCTGTTTTTT. Amino acid sequence: CASTTSATGELFF.

The V call is TRBV28, the J call TRBJ1-5; D is uncertain. V was shortened by 3 bases and J by 2 bases, with 11 bases between the two germline ends. CDR3 length: 15 residues. The germline gives CDR1 MDHEN, CDR2 SYDVKM. The CDR3 reads CASSLVQVGNQPQHF. CDR3 DNA: TGTGCCAGCAGTTTGGTTCAGGTAGGCAATCAGCCCCAGCATTTT.

This sequence joins TRBV18 and TRBJ1-2, with 7 nucleotides matching TRBD1. With V trimmed by 6 bases and J by 6 bases, 7 bases remained unmatched. There are 13 residues in the CDR3. Germline CDR1 KGHSH, CDR2 LQKENI. The CDR3 nucleotides are TGTGCCAGCTCCGCGACAGGGTGGGATGGCTACACCTTC. The encoded protein is CASSATGWDGYTF.

The chain links TRBV3-1 (or the pseudogene TRBV3-2) to TRBJ1-1; a possible D gene is TRBD1 (6 bases). The CDR3 has 16 amino acids. Germline-derived CDR1 and CDR2 are LGHDT and YNNKEL (reference sequence). V lost 4 bases and J 0 bases, leaving 15 bases between the germline ends. DNA for the CDR3: TGTGCCAGCAGCCCCATGGGGGCAACCATGAACACTGAAGCTTTCTTT. Translated: CASSPMGATMNTEAFF.

The CDR3 region is CASSLATRAGQNIQYF. The CDR3 DNA sequence: TGTGCCAGCAGCTTAGCTACCAGGGCAGGACAAAACATTCAGTACTTC. This sequence joins TRBV11-2 and TRBJ2-4; possible D gene TRBD1, 5 bases. Deletions cut 1 base from V and 5 bases from J, with 15 bases between. The germline V gene has CDR1 SGHAT and CDR2 FQNNGV. The CDR3 length is 16 residues.

This sequence joins TRBV10-3 and TRBJ1-4, with a weak D call TRBD1 (6 bases). Germline CDR1 ENHRY, CDR2 SYGVKD. The V gene lost 8 bases and the J gene lost 4 bases, with 14 bases spanning the gap. The CDR3 sequence is 14 residues long. CDR3 DNA: TGTGCCATCGATTACAGGGCCCTTAATGAAAAACTGTTTTTT. This codes for CAIDYRALNEKLFF.

The chain recombines TRBV4-3 with TRBJ2-7, with 9 positions matching TRBD2. Germline assignment: CDR1 LGHNA and CDR2 YSLEER. The CDR3 extends over 16 amino acids. V lost 4 bases and J lost 3; bases outside the gene matches: 10. The CDR3 DNA reads TGCGCCAGCAGCCTATTAGCGGGAGTACCTATCTACGAGCAGTACTTC. This encodes CASSLLAGVPIYEQYF.

This clone was counted between two and nine times. V usage is TRBV24-1 and J usage is TRBJ2-7; 7 bases line up with TRBD1. Per the germline V gene, CDR1 is KGHDR and CDR2 is SFDVKD. The CDR3 covers 16 residues. V shed 1 base and J 7 bases; nucleotides not matched to a gene: 12. The CDR3 nucleotides are TGTGCCACCAGTGATTTTGCGCGGACAGGTCTTGAGGAGCAGTACTTC. Translation: CATSDFARTGLEEQYF.